The entry below gives a single T cell receptor (beta chain) sequence along with its context. Its antigen is unidentified. These data originate in a study of T cell repertoires in cytomegalovirus infection. Using its own MiXCR run on the reads, TCRdb lists one record per CDR3 protein. The table lists about 900,000 distinct CDR3 sequences, 30% to 40% of them singletons. The CDR3 is 16 residues long. Germline V CDR1 and CDR2: MNHEY, SVGAGI. V lost 4 bases and J 0 bases, leaving 15 bases between the germline ends. This TCR came from a human donor in good health (CMV status not recorded). Some clones in this sample may be carry-over from other donors' samples. This sequence joins TRBV6-5 and TRBJ2-5, with D unresolved. The source was cultured CD8+ T cells from PBMCs, collected from culture after CMV antigen stimulation. The CDR3 reads CASSSLTLGYQETQYF. Written as DNA, the CDR3 is TGTGCCAGCAGTTCCCTGACCCTAGGGTACCAAGAGACCCAGTACTTC.